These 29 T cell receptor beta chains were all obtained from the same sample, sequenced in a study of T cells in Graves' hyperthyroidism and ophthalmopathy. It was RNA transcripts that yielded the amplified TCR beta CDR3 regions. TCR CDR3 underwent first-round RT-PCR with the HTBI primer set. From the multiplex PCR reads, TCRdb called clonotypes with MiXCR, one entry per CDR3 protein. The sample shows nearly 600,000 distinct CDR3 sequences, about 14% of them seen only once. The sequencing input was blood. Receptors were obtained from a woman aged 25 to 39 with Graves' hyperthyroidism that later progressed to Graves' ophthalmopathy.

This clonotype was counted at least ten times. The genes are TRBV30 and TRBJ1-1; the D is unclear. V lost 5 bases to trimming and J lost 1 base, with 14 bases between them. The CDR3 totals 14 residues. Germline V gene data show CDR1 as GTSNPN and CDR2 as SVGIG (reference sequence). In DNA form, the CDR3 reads TGTGCCTGGTCTCGGGTGACGCAGAACACTGAAGCTTTCTTT. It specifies CAWSRVTQNTEAFF.

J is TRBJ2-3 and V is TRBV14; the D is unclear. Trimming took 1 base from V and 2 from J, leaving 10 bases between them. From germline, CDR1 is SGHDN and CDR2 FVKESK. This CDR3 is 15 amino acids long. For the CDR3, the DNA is TGTGCCAGCAGCCAAGGACAAGATCCCACAGATACGCAGTATTTT. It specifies CASSQGQDPTDTQYF.

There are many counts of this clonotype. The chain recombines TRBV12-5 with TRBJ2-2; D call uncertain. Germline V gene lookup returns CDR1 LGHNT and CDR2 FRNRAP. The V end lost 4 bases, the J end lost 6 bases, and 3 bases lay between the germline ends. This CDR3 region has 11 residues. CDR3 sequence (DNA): TGTGCTAGTGGTTACGCCGGGGAGCTGTTTTTT. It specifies CASGYAGELFF.

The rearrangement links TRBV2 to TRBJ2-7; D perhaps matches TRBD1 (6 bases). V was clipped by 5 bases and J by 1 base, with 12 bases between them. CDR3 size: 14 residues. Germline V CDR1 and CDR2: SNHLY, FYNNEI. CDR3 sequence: CASSRDNPSYEQYF. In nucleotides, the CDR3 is TGTGCCAGCAGTAGGGACAACCCTTCCTACGAGCAGTACTTC. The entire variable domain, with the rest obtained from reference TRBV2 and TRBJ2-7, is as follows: EPEVTQTPSHQVTQMGQEVILRCVPISNHLYFYWYRQILGQKVEFLVSFYNNEISEKSEIFDDQFSVERPDGSNFTLKIRSTKLEDSAMYFCASSRDNPSYEQYFGPGTRLTVT.

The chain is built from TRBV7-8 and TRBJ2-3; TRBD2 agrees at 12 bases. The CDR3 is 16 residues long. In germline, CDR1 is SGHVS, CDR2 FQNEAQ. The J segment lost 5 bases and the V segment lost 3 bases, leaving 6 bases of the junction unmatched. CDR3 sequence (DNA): TGTGCCAGCAGCTTTTCGACTAGCGGGAGTCGAGATACGCAGTATTTT. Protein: CASSFSTSGSRDTQYF.

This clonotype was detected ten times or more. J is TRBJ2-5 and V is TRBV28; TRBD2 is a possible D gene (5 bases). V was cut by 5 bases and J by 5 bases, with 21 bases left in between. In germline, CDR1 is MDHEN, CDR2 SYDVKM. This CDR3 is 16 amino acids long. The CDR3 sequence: CASSNRLTAPRETQYF. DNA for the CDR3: TGTGCCAGCAGTAACAGACTAACAGCACCTCGGGAGACCCAGTACTTC.

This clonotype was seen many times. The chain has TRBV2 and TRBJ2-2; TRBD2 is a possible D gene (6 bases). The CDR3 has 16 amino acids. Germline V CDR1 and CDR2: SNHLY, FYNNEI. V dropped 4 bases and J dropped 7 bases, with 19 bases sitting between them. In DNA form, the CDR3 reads TGTGCCAGCAGTGGGGCTGGCGGAGGGGTGCACGGGGAGCTGTTTTTT. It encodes CASSGAGGGVHGELFF.

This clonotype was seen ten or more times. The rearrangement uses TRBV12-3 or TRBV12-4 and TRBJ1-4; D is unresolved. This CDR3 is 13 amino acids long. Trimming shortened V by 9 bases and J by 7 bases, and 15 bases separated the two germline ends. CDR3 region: CASWTPVGEKLFF. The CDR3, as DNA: TGTGCCAGTTGGACCCCCGTGGGTGAAAAACTGTTTTTT.

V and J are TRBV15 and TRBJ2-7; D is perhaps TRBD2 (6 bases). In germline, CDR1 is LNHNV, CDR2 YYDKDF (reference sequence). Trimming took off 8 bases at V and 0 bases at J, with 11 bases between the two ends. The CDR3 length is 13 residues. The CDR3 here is CATGGANSYEQYF. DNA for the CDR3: TGTGCCACCGGCGGGGCGAACTCCTACGAGCAGTACTTC. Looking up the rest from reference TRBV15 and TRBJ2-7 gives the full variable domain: DAMVIQNPRYQVTQFGKPVTLSCSQTLNHNVMYWYQQKSSQAPKLLFHYYDKDFNNEADTPDNFQSRRPNTSFCFLDIRSPGLGDTAMYLCATGGANSYEQYFGPGTRLTVT.

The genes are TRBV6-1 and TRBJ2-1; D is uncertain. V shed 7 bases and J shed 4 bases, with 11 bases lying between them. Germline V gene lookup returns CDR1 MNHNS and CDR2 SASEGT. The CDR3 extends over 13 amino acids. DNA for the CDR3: TGTGCCAGCACTCCGGGTCCTTACAATGAGCAGTTCTTC. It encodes CASTPGPYNEQFF.

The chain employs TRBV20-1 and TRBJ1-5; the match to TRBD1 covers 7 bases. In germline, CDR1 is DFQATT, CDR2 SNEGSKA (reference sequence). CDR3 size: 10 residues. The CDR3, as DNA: TGCGCGACAGGGCACCAGCCCCAGCATTTT. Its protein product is CATGHQPQHF.

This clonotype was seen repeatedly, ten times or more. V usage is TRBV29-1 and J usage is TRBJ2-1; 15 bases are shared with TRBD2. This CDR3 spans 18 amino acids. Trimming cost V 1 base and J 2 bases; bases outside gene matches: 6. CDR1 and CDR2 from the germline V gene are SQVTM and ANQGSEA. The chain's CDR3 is CSVEGTSGRVGAYNEQFF. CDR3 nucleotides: TGCAGCGTTGAAGGGACTAGCGGGAGGGTAGGGGCCTACAATGAGCAGTTCTTC.

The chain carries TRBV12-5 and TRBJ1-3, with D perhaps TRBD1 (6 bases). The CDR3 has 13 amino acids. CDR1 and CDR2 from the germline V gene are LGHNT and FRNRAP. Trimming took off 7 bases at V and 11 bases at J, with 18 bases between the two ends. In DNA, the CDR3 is TGTGCTAGTGTTAAAGTCTCCGGGACATCCATATATTTT. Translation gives CASVKVSGTSIYF.

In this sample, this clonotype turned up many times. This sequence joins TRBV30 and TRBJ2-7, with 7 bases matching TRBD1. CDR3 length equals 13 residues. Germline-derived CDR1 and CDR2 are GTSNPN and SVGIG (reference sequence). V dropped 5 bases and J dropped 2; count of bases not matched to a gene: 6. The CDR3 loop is CAWGTAVTYEQYF. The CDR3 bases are TGTGCCTGGGGGACAGCGGTGACCTACGAGCAGTACTTC.

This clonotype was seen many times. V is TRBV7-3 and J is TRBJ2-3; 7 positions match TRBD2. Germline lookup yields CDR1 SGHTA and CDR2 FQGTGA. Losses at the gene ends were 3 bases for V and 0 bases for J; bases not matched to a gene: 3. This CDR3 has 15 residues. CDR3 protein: CASSFLAESTDTQYF. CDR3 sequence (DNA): TGTGCCAGCAGCTTCCTAGCGGAAAGCACAGATACGCAGTATTTT.

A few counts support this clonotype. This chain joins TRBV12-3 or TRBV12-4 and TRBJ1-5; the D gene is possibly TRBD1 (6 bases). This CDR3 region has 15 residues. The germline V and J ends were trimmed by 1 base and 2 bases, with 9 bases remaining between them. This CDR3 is CASSLEGGRNQPQHF. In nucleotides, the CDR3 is TGTGCCAGCAGTTTAGAGGGGGGCCGCAATCAGCCCCAGCATTTT.

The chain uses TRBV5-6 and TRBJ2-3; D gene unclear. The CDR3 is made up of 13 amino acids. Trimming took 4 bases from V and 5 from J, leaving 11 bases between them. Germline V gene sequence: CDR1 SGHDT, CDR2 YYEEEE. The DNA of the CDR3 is TGTGCCAGCAGCCCCCTAGAGCGAGATACGCAGTATTTT. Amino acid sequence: CASSPLERDTQYF.

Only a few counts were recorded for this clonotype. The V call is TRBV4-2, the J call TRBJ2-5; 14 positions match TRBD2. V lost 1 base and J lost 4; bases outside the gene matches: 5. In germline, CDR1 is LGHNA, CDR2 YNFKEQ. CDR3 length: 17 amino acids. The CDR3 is CASSQVTGTSGRETQYF. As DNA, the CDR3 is TGTGCCAGCAGCCAAGTTACCGGGACTAGCGGGAGAGAGACCCAGTACTTC.

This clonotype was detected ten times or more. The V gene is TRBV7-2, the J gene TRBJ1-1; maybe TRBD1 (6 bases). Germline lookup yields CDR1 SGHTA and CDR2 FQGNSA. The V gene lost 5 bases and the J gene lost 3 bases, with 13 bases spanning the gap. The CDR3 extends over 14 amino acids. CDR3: CASSGRGQYTEAFF. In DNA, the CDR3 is TGTGCCAGCAGCGGCAGGGGTCAGTACACTGAAGCTTTCTTT.

The CDR3 DNA follows: TGTGCCAGCAGTCTCAAGTACGAGCAGTACTTC. Its translation: CASSLKYEQYF. The chain recombines TRBV6-2 or TRBV6-3 with TRBJ2-7; D is uncertain. Germline values: CDR1 MNHEY, CDR2 SVGEGT. Trimming removed 5 bases from V and 4 bases from J, with 6 bases in between. This CDR3 contains 11 residues.

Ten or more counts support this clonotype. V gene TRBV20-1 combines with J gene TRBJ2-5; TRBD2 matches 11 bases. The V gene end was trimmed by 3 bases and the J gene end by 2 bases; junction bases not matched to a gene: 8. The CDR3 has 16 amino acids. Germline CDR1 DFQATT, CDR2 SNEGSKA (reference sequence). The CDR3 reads CSARPLTSGEQETQYF. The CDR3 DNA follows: TGCAGTGCTAGGCCCCTGACTAGCGGGGAACAAGAGACCCAGTACTTC.

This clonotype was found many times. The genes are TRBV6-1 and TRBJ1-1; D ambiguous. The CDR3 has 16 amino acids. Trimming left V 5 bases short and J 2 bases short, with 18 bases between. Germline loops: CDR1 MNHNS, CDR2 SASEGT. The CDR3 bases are TGTGCCAGCAGTTCCCCGGACGGAACTAGTAACACTGAAGCTTTCTTT. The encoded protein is CASSSPDGTSNTEAFF.

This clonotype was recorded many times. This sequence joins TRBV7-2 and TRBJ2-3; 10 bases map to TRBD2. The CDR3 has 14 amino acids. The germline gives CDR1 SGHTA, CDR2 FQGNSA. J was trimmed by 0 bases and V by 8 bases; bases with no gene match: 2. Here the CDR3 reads CASRLAGSTDTQYF. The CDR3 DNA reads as TGTGCCAGCCGACTAGCGGGTAGCACAGATACGCAGTATTTT.

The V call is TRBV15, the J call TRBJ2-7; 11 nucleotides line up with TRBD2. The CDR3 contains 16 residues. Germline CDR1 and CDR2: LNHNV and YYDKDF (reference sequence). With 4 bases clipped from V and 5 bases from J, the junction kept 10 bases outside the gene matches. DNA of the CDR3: TGTGCCACCAGCATCCATTTAGCGGGAGGGCCCAACGAGCAGTACTTC. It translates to CATSIHLAGGPNEQYF. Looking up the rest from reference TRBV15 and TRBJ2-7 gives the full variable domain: DAMVIQNPRYQVTQFGKPVTLSCSQTLNHNVMYWYQQKSSQAPKLLFHYYDKDFNNEADTPDNFQSRRPNTSFCFLDIRSPGLGDTAMYLCATSIHLAGGPNEQYFGPGTRLTVT.

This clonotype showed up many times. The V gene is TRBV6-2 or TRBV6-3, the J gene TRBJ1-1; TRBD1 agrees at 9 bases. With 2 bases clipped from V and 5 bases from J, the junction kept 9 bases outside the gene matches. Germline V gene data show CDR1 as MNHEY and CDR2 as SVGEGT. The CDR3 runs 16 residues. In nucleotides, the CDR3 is TGTGCCAGCAGTTACCGGCTTACAGGGGGCGATACTGAAGCTTTCTTT. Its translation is CASSYRLTGGDTEAFF.

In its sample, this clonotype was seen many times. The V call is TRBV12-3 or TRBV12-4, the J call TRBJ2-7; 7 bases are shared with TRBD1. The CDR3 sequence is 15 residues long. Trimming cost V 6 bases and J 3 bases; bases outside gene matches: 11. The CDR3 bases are TGTGCCAGCAGCGTTCCGGGACAGACCCTCTACGAGCAGTACTTC. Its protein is CASSVPGQTLYEQYF.

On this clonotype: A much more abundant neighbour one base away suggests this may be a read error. CDR3 protein: CASSLRLAGVNGELFF. CDR3 coding DNA: TGTGCCAGCAGTTTAAGGCTAGCGGGAGTAAACGGGGAGCTGTTTTTT. The J gene is TRBJ2-2, the V gene TRBV28; the match to TRBD2 covers 10 bases. The CDR3 consists of 16 residues. CDR1 MDHEN and CDR2 SYDVKM come from the germline V gene. With 2 bases clipped from V and 7 bases from J, the junction kept 7 bases outside the gene matches. Filled out from reference TRBV28 and TRBJ2-2, the complete variable domain reads DVKVTQSSRYLVKRTGEKVFLECVQDMDHENMFWYRQDPGLGLRLIYFSYDVKMKEKGDIPEGYSVSREKKERFSLILESASTNQTSMYLCASSLRLAGVNGELFFGEGSRLTVL.

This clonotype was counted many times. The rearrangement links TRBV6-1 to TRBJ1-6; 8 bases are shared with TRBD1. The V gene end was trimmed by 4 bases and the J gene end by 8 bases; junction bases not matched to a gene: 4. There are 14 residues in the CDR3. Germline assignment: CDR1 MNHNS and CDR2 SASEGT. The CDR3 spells CASSADRGDSPLHF. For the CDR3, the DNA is TGTGCCAGCAGTGCCGACAGGGGTGATTCACCCCTCCACTTT.

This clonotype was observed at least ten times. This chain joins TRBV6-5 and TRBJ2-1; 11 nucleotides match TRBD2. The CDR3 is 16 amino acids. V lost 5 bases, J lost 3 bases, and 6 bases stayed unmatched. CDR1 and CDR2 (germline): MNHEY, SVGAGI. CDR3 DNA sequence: TGTGCCAGCAGTCCCCGCGGGACTAGCGGCTACAATGAGCAGTTCTTC. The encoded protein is CASSPRGTSGYNEQFF.